Shown below are 24 T cell receptor beta chains from a single sample sequenced in a study of blood T cell repertoires in COVID-19. Some clones are missing from TCRdb's copy, which holds only in-frame ones; the method was immunoSEQ multiplex PCR. Among around 140,000 clones listed, less than 90% were seen once. The sample consisted of peripheral blood. The receptors shown here come from a man in his 60s with acute or convalescent COVID-19.

The V and J genes are TRBV5-1 and TRBJ1-4, with 10 bases aligning to TRBD1. CDR1 and CDR2 (germline): SGHRS, YFSETQ. Trimming at V came to 7 bases and at J to 5 bases, leaving 17 bases not matched to a gene. This CDR3 comprises 18 residues. The CDR3 protein is CASRLGGQGVSRNEKLFF. The CDR3 DNA reads as TGCGCCAGCCGCCTGGGAGGACAGGGGGTTTCCAGGAATGAAAAACTGTTTTTT.

The genes are TRBV5-1 and TRBJ2-7; 8 bases align to TRBD2. The CDR3 runs 16 residues. Germline V gene lookup returns CDR1 SGHRS and CDR2 YFSETQ. J lost 6 bases, V lost 2 bases, and 13 bases had no gene match. DNA for the CDR3: TGCGCCAGCAGCTTCGGGGGGGCACAACAGGGCGGCGAGCAGTACTTC. Translating gives CASSFGGAQQGGEQYF. The full variable domain, in which reference TRBV5-1 and TRBJ2-7 provide the parts outside the CDR3, is KAGVTQTPRYLIKTRGQQVTLSCSPISGHRSVSWYQQTPGQGLQFLFEYFSETQRNKGNFPGRFSGRQFSNSRSEMNVSTLELGDSALYLCASSFGGAQQGGEQYFGPGTRLTVT.

The V gene is TRBV5-1, the J gene TRBJ2-1; 11 bases align to TRBD2. Trimming cost V 0 bases and J 4 bases; bases outside gene matches: 3. CDR1 SGHRS and CDR2 YFSETQ come from the germline V gene. The CDR3 totals 16 residues. CDR3 region: CASSLGLAGPYNEQFF. DNA of the CDR3: TGCGCCAGCAGCTTGGGACTAGCGGGACCTTACAATGAGCAGTTCTTC.

The gene calls are TRBV6-1 and TRBJ1-2, with D possibly TRBD1 on 5 matching bases. The V and J ends lost 6 bases and 4 bases respectively, with 15 bases between them. The germline V gene encodes CDR1 MNHNS and CDR2 SASEGT. This CDR3 has 14 residues. The DNA of the CDR3 is TGTGCCAGCAGGCCCGGGACTGCCCTCTATGGCTACACCTTC. Its protein product is CASRPGTALYGYTF.

The chain links TRBV4-2 to TRBJ2-5, with 11 bases identical to TRBD2. With V trimmed by 0 bases and J by 2 bases, 2 bases remained unmatched. The germline V gene encodes CDR1 LGHNA and CDR2 YNFKEQ. The CDR3 is made up of 16 amino acids. The CDR3 bases are TGTGCCAGCAGCCAAGATAGCGGGAGGGGACAAGAGACCCAGTACTTC. This codes for CASSQDSGRGQETQYF.

The V call is TRBV18, the J call TRBJ1-6, with D possibly being TRBD1 (5 bases). V lost 2 bases to trimming and J lost 10 bases, with 12 bases between them. CDR1 is KGHSH, CDR2 LQKENI, per germline. This CDR3 has 14 amino acids. The CDR3 coding sequence is TGTGCCAGCTCACCAGGTCAGGGACTATCACCCCTCCACTTT. Protein: CASSPGQGLSPLHF. Looking up the rest from reference TRBV18 and TRBJ1-6 gives the full variable domain: NAGVMQNPRHLVRRRGQEARLRCSPMKGHSHVYWYRQLPEEGLKFMVYLQKENIIDESGMPKERFSAEFPKEGPSILRIQQVVRGDSAAYFCASSPGQGLSPLHFGNGTRLTVT.

There are a few counts of this clone. This rearrangement joins TRBV28 to TRBJ1-5, with D possibly TRBD1 on 5 matching bases. V shed 4 bases and J shed 6 bases, with 19 bases lying between them. Germline values: CDR1 MDHEN, CDR2 SYDVKM. The CDR3 has 16 amino acids. CDR3 DNA: TGTGCCAGCAGTTCAGACCCCCAGGGCCCGGGTCAGCCCCAGCATTTT. It specifies CASSSDPQGPGQPQHF.

The chain recombines TRBV7-2 with TRBJ2-3, with no clear D. From germline, CDR1 is SGHTA and CDR2 FQGNSA. Trimming removed 2 bases at V and 5 bases at J, with 14 bases between. The CDR3 totals 15 residues. CDR3 protein: CASSLSGTQLDTQYF. The CDR3 DNA sequence: TGTGCCAGCAGCTTATCGGGTACTCAGTTAGATACGCAGTATTTT.

The V and J genes are TRBV6-5 and TRBJ1-2, with 9 bases identical to TRBD1. Germline values: CDR1 MNHEY, CDR2 SVGAGI. The J segment lost 5 bases and the V segment lost 0 bases, leaving 4 bases of the junction unmatched. This CDR3 contains 15 residues. The CDR3 bases are TGTGCCAGCAGTTACTCAGGGACAGGGACATATGGCTACACCTTC. As protein: CASSYSGTGTYGYTF.

The rearrangement joins TRBV19 to TRBJ2-1; no definite D call. The CDR3 consists of 14 residues. V lost 10 bases to trimming and J lost 1 base, with 14 bases between them. In germline, CDR1 is LNHDA, CDR2 SQIVND (reference sequence). The CDR3, as DNA: TGTGCCACTCAGCCGGGTTCGTCCTACAATGAGCAGTTCTTC. Protein: CATQPGSSYNEQFF.

This clone was seen a single time. The chain's CDR3 is CASSLAGVQNANTF. As DNA, the CDR3 is TGTGCCAGCAGCCTGGCGGGGGTTCAAAACGCAAACACCTTC. V usage is TRBV5-8 and J usage is TRBJ1-2, with D possibly being TRBD1 (5 bases). V lost 4 bases and J 12 bases, leaving 22 bases between the germline ends. Germline V lookup: CDR1 SGHTS, CDR2 YDEGEE. The CDR3 runs 14 residues.

CDR3 residues: CASSEYRTGEQYF. CDR3 nucleotide sequence: TGTGCCAGCAGTGAATACCGAACGGGCGAGCAGTACTTC. The chain joins TRBV6-1 to TRBJ2-7; D gene unclear. Germline V lookup: CDR1 MNHNS, CDR2 SASEGT. This CDR3 has 13 residues. Trimming left V 2 bases short and J 6 bases short, with 11 bases between.

The gene calls are TRBV30 and TRBJ1-5; D is possibly TRBD1 (5 bases). Germline CDR1 reads GTSNPN; CDR2 reads SVGIG (reference sequence). V lost 0 bases and J 0 bases, leaving 12 bases between the germline ends. The CDR3 runs to 16 residues. CDR3 residues: CAWSVGGMDSNQPQHF. The CDR3 DNA reads TGTGCCTGGAGTGTGGGGGGAATGGATAGCAATCAGCCCCAGCATTTT.

This clone appeared a few times. The chain uses TRBV19 and TRBJ2-4; D perhaps matches TRBD2 (6 bases). Trimming left V 5 bases short and J 9 bases short, with 17 bases between. This CDR3 has 14 residues. Germline V CDR1 and CDR2: LNHDA, SQIVND (reference sequence). In nucleotides, the CDR3 is TGTGCCAGTAGTTTTCGGGACTTGGGAGGCATTCAGTACTTC. The encoded protein is CASSFRDLGGIQYF.

The rearrangement joins TRBV5-6 to TRBJ2-5; no definite D call. There are 13 residues in the CDR3. Germline-derived CDR1 and CDR2 are SGHDT and YYEEEE. Trimming shortened V by 7 bases and J by 7 bases, and 17 bases separated the two germline ends. CDR3 sequence (DNA): TGTGCCAGCTCGAGCGACTCGCCGCGGACCCAGTACTTC. Residues: CASSSDSPRTQYF.

This sequence joins TRBV6-5 and TRBJ2-1, with 7 bases identical to TRBD1. The J segment lost 8 bases and the V segment lost 7 bases, leaving 11 bases of the junction unmatched. Germline V lookup: CDR1 MNHEY, CDR2 SVGAGI. The CDR3 sequence is 14 residues long. CDR3 region: CASMRGPSVYEQFF. The CDR3 region has the DNA TGTGCCAGCATGAGGGGGCCCTCTGTCTATGAGCAGTTCTTC.

The sample holds one count of this clone. This chain joins TRBV5-6 and TRBJ2-2, with a possible D match to TRBD2 (5 bases). The V gene lost 0 bases and the J gene lost 4 bases, with 10 bases spanning the gap. Germline CDR1 SGHDT, CDR2 YYEEEE. The CDR3 has 15 amino acids. DNA of the CDR3: TGTGCCAGCAGCTTGGTTGCTAGCCGCACCGGGGAGCTGTTTTTT. Translation gives CASSLVASRTGELFF.

The chain joins TRBV27 to TRBJ2-2, with D possibly being TRBD1 (6 bases). The CDR3 is 14 residues long. The V gene lost 3 bases and the J gene lost 6 bases, with 11 bases spanning the gap. From germline, CDR1 is MNHEY and CDR2 SMNVEV (reference sequence). CDR3 bases: TGTGCCAGCAGTTTGTACAGGGATTCCGGGGAGCTGTTTTTT. The encoded protein is CASSLYRDSGELFF.

This chain joins TRBV5-1 and TRBJ2-3; D remains ambiguous. Germline V gene sequence: CDR1 SGHRS, CDR2 YFSETQ. CDR3 length: 15 residues. Trimming left V 1 base short and J 1 base short, with 10 bases between. The CDR3 DNA is TGCGCCAGCAGCTTGCAGGTATCTGGCACAGATACGCAGTATTTT. Protein product: CASSLQVSGTDTQYF. The variable domain in full, with the rest retrieved from reference TRBV5-1 and TRBJ2-3, is KAGVTQTPRYLIKTRGQQVTLSCSPISGHRSVSWYQQTPGQGLQFLFEYFSETQRNKGNFPGRFSGRQFSNSRSEMNVSTLELGDSALYLCASSLQVSGTDTQYFGPGTRLTVL.

The V gene is TRBV2, the J gene TRBJ2-1; D might be TRBD1 (6 bases). The germline V gene encodes CDR1 SNHLY and CDR2 FYNNEI. Trimming took off 6 bases at V and 0 bases at J, with 15 bases between the two ends. The CDR3 has 16 residues. As DNA, the CDR3 is TGTGCCAGCAGGATACAGGGTGTCGGCTCCTACAATGAGCAGTTCTTC. It encodes CASRIQGVGSYNEQFF. Full variable domain (outside the CDR3, taken from reference TRBV2 and TRBJ2-1): EPEVTQTPSHQVTQMGQEVILRCVPISNHLYFYWYRQILGQKVEFLVSFYNNEISEKSEIFDDQFSVERPDGSNFTLKIRSTKLEDSAMYFCASRIQGVGSYNEQFFGPGTRLTVL.

V and J are TRBV9 and TRBJ1-2; D perhaps matches TRBD1 (5 bases). Trimming took 0 bases from V and 4 from J, leaving 22 bases between them. CDR1 SGDLS and CDR2 YYNGEE come from the germline V gene. The CDR3 has 18 amino acids. CDR3 sequence: CASSVEPAGGIPFYGYTF. The CDR3 DNA reads TGTGCCAGCAGCGTAGAGCCCGCGGGGGGAATACCGTTCTATGGCTACACCTTC.

The rearrangement uses TRBV5-1 and TRBJ2-5, with D uncertain. Looked up from germline, CDR1 is SGHRS and CDR2 is YFSETQ. V was shortened by 2 bases and J by 4 bases, with 9 bases between the two germline ends. The CDR3 totals 13 residues. CDR3 nucleotide sequence: TGCGCCAGCAGCTTACGGGTTTCAGAGACCCAGTACTTC. Its protein product is CASSLRVSETQYF.

The chain has TRBV6-1 and TRBJ1-6; 10 bases agree with TRBD1. In germline, CDR1 is MNHNS, CDR2 SASEGT. The CDR3 sequence is 14 residues long. Germline trimming cut 2 bases from V and 11 bases from J; bases unmatched to any gene: 3. CDR3 nucleotide sequence: TGTGCCAGCAGTGAATGGGACAGGGGCACACCCCTCCACTTT. Encoded protein: CASSEWDRGTPLHF.

This clone was seen a few times. The rearrangement joins TRBV19 to TRBJ2-1; 8 positions match TRBD1. CDR3 length: 13 amino acids. CDR1 is LNHDA, CDR2 SQIVND, per germline (reference sequence). V lost 6 bases to trimming and J lost 6 bases; unmatched junction nucleotides: 4. The CDR3 protein is CASRHGQGNEQFF. DNA for the CDR3: TGTGCCAGTAGACACGGACAGGGCAATGAGCAGTTCTTC.